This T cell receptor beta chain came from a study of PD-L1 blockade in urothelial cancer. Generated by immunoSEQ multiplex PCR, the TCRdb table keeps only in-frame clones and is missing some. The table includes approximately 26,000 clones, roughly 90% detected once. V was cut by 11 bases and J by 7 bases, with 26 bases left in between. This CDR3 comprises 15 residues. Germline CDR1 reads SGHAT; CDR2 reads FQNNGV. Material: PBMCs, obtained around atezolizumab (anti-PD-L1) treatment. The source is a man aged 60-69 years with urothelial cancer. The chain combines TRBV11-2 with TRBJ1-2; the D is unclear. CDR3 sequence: CAGSPIRSRVSGYTF. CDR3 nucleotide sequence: TGTGCCGGGAGCCCAATCCGGAGTCGAGTTAGTGGCTACACCTTC.